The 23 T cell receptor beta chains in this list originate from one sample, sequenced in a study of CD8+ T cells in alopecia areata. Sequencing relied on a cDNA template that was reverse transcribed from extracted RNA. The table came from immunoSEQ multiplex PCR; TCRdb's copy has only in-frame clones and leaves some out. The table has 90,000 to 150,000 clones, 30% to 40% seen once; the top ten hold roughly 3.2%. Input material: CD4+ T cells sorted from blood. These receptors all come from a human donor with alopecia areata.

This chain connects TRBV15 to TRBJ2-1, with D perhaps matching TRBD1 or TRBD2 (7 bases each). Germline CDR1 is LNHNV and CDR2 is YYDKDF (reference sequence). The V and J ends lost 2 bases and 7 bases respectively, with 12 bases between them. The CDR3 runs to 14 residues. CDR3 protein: CATSRNRGGNEQFF. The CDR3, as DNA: TGTGCCACCAGCAGAAACAGGGGAGGGAATGAGCAGTTCTTC.

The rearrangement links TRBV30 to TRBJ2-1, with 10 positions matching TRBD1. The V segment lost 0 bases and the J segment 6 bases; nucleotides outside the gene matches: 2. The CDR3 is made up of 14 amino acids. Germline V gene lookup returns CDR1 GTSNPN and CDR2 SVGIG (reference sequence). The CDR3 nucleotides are TGTGCCTGGAGTGTAGGGACAGGGGTCAATGAGCAGTTCTTC. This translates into CAWSVGTGVNEQFF.

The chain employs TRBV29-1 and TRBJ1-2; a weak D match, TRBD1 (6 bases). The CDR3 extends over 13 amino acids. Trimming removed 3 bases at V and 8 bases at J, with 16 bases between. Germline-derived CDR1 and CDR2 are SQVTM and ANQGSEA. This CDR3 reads CSVDLAGDRGYTF. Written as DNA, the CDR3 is TGCAGCGTTGACCTCGCAGGGGATCGGGGCTACACCTTC. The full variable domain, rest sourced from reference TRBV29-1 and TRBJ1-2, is SAVISQKPSRDICQRGTSLTIQCQVDSQVTMMFWYRQQPGQSLTLIATANQGSEATYESGFVIDKFPISRPNLTFSTLTVSNMSPEDSSIYLCSVDLAGDRGYTFGSGTRLTVV.

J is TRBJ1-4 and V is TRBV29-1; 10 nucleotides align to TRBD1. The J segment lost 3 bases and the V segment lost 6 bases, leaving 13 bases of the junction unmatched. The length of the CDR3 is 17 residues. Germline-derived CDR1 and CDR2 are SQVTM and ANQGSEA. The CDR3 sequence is CSVRRTGGSMANEKLFF. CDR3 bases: TGCAGCGTGAGACGGACAGGGGGTTCTATGGCTAATGAAAAACTGTTTTTT.

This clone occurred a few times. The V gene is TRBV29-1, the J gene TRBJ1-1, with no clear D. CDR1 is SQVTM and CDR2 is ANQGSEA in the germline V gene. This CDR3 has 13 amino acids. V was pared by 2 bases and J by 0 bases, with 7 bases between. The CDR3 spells CSVETLMNTEAFF. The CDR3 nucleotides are TGCAGCGTTGAAACTCTGATGAACACTGAAGCTTTCTTT.

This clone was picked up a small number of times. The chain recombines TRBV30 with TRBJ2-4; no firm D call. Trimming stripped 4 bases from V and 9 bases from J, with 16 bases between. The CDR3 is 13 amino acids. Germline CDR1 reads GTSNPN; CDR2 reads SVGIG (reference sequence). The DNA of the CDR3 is TGTGCCTGGAACCTGGACGGTTTAGGCATTCAGTACTTC. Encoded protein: CAWNLDGLGIQYF.

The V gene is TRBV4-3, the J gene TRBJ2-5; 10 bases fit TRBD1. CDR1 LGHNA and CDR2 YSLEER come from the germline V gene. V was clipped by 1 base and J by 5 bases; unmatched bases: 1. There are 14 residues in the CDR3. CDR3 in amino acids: CASSQGQGAETQYF. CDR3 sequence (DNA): TGCGCCAGCAGCCAAGGACAGGGGGCTGAGACCCAGTACTTC.

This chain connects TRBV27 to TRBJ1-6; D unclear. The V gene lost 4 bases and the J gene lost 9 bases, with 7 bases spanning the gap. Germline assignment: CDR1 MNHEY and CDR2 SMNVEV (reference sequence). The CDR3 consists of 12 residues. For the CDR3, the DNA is TGTGCCAGCAGTTCCTGGAGTTCACCCCTCCACTTT. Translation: CASSSWSSPLHF.

This CDR3 is CAWVPPTSGRSYEQYF. The CDR3 DNA follows: TGTGCCTGGGTCCCCCCGACTAGCGGGCGCTCCTACGAGCAGTACTTC. The chain joins TRBV30 to TRBJ2-7; 10 nucleotides line up with TRBD2. This CDR3 is 16 amino acids long. Germline CDR1 is GTSNPN and CDR2 is SVGIG (reference sequence). The junction had 10 bases not matched to a gene; V was cut back by 5 bases and J by 0 bases. The whole variable domain, remainder taken from reference TRBV30 and TRBJ2-7, is SQTIHQWPATLVQPVGSPLSLECTVEGTSNPNLYWYRQAAGRGLQLLFYSVGIGQISSEVPQNLSASRPQDRQFILSSKKLLLSDSGFYLCAWVPPTSGRSYEQYFGPGTRLTVT.

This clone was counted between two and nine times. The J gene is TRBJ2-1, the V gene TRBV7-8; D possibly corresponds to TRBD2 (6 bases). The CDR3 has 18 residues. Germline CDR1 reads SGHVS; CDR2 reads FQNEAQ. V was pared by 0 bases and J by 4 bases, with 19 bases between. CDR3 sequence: CASSLAYSRDPSYNEQFF. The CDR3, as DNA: TGTGCCAGCAGCTTAGCTTACTCGCGGGATCCCTCATACAATGAGCAGTTCTTC.

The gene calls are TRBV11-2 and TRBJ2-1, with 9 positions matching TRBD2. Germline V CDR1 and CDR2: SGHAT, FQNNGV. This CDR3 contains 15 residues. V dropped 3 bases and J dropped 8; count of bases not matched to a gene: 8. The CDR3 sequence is CASSFYLAGWDEQFF. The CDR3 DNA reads TGTGCCAGCAGCTTTTACCTAGCGGGGTGGGATGAGCAGTTCTTC.

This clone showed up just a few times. The CDR3 spells CASRTSGSSYNEQFF. The CDR3 bases are TGTGCCAGCAGGACTAGCGGGAGCTCCTACAATGAGCAGTTCTTC. V gene TRBV7-2 combines with J gene TRBJ2-1, with TRBD2 identical over 12 bases. The CDR3 extends over 15 amino acids. V shed 6 bases and J 0 bases; nucleotides not matched to a gene: 0. Germline CDR1 SGHTA, CDR2 FQGNSA.

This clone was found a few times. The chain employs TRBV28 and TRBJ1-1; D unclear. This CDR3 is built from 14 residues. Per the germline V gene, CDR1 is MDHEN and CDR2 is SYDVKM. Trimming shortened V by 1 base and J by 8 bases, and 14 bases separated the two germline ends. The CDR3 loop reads CASSLFLDGSEAFF. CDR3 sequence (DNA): TGTGCCAGCAGTTTATTCCTGGACGGGTCAGAAGCTTTCTTT.

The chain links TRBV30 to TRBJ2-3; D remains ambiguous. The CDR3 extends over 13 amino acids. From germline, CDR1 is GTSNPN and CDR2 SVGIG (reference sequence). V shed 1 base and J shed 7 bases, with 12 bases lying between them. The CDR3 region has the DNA TGTGCCTGGAGTGCCTTACTTAGGAATACGCAGTATTTT. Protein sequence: CAWSALLRNTQYF.

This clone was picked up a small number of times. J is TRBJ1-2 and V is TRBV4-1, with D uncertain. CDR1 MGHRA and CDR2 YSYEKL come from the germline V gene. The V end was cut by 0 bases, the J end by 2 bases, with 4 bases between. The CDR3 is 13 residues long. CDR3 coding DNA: TGCGCCAGCAGCCAAGATCGAAACTATGGCTACACCTTC. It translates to CASSQDRNYGYTF.

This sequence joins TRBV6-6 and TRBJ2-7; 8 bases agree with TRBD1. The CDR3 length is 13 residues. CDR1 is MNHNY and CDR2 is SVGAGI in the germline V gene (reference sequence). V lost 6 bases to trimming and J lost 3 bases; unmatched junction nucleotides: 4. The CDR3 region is CASSLGTGYEQYF. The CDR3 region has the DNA TGTGCCAGCAGCCTTGGGACAGGCTACGAGCAGTACTTC.

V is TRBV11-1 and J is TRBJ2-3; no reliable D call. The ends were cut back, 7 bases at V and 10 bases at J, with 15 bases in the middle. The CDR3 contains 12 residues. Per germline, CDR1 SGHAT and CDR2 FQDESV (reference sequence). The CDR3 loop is CASTSKTTAQYF. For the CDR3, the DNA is TGTGCCAGCACCTCGAAGACCACGGCGCAGTATTTT.

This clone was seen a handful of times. The CDR3 nucleotides are TGCAGCGTTGGCGGCAGGGGGACAATTAATACGCAGTATTTT. It yields the protein CSVGGRGTINTQYF. The chain joins TRBV29-1 to TRBJ2-3, with 7 bases that match TRBD1. The CDR3 is 14 amino acids. Germline trimming cut 4 bases from V and 7 bases from J; bases unmatched to any gene: 11. The germline CDR1 and CDR2 sequences are SQVTM and ANQGSEA.

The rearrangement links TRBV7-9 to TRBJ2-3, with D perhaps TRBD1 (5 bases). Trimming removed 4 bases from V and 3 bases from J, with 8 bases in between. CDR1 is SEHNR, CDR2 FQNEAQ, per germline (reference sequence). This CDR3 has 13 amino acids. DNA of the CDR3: TGTGCCAGCAGCTCCCAGGGAACAGATACGCAGTATTTT. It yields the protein CASSSQGTDTQYF.

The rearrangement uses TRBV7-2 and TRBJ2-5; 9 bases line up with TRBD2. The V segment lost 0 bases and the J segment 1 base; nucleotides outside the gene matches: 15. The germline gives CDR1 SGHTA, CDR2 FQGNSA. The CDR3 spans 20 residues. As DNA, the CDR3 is TGTGCCAGCAGCTTAGCCCCCTCTGGGAGCGGGGGGCCTTTCCAAGAGACCCAGTACTTC. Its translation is CASSLAPSGSGGPFQETQYF.

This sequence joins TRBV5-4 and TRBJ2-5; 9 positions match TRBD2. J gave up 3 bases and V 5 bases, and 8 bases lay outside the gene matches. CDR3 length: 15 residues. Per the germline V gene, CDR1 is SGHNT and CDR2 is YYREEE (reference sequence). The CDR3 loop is CASRPSGMTKETQYF. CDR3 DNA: TGTGCCAGCAGGCCTAGCGGGATGACTAAAGAGACCCAGTACTTC.

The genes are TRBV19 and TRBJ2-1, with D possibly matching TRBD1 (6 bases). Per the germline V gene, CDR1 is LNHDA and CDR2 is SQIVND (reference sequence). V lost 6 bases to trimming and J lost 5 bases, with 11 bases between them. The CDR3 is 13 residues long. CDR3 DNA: TGTGCCAGTAGCAACAGGGAGCACAATGAGCAGTTCTTC. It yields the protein CASSNREHNEQFF.

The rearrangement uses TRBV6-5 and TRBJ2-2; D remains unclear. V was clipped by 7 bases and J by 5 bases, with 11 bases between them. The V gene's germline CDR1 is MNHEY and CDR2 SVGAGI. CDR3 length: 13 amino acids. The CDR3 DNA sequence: TGTGCCAGCACCCAAGTGTCGACCGGGGAGCTGTTTTTT. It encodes CASTQVSTGELFF.